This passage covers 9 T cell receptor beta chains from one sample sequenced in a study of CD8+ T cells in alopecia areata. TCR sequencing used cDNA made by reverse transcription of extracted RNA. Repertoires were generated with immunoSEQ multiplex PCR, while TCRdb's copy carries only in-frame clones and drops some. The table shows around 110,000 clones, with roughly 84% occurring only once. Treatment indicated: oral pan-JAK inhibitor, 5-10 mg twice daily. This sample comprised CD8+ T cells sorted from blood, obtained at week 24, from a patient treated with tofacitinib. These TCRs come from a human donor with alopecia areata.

CDR3 DNA sequence: TGCAGCGTTGGGGTGCATTATGGCTACACCTTC. This gives the protein CSVGVHYGYTF. V usage is TRBV29-1 and J usage is TRBJ1-2; D unresolved. V was trimmed by 4 bases and J by 5 bases, leaving 8 bases between them. From germline, CDR1 is SQVTM and CDR2 ANQGSEA. CDR3 size: 11 residues.

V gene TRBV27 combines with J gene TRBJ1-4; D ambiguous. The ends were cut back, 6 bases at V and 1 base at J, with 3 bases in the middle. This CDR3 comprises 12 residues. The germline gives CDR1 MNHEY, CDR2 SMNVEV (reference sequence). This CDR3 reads CASRGTNEKLFF. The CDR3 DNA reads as TGTGCCAGCAGGGGAACTAATGAAAAACTGTTTTTT.

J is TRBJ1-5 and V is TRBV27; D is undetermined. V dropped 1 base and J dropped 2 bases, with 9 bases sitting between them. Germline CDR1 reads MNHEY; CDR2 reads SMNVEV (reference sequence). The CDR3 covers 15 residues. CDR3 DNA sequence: TGTGCCAGCAGTTTATGGAGCTCGGGCAATCAGCCCCAGCATTTT. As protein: CASSLWSSGNQPQHF.

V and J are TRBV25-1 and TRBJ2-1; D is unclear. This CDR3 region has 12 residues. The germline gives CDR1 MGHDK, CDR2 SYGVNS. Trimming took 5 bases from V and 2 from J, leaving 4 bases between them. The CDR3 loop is CASSRPYNEQFF. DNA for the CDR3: TGTGCCAGCAGTCGTCCCTACAATGAGCAGTTCTTC.

CDR3 region: CASSINTGAGELFF. CDR3 DNA sequence: TGTGCCAGCAGCATAAACACAGGTGCCGGGGAGCTGTTTTTT. The chain employs TRBV7-8 and TRBJ2-2, with a possible D match to TRBD1 (5 bases). V was pared by 5 bases and J by 6 bases, with 13 bases between. The CDR3 sequence is 14 residues long. CDR1 is SGHVS, CDR2 FQNEAQ, per germline.

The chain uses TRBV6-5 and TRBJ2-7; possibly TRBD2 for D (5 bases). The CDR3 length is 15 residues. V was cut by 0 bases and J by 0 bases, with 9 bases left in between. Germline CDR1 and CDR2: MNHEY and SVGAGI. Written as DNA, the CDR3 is TGTGCCAGCAGTTACTCGATGGAGGACTCCTACGAGCAGTACTTC. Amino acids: CASSYSMEDSYEQYF.

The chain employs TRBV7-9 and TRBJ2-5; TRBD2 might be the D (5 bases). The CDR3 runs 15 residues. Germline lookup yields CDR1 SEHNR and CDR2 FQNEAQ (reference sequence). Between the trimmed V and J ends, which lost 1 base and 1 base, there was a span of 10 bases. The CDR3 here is CASSLGQRSQETQYF. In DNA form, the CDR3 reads TGTGCCAGCAGCTTAGGGCAGCGGAGCCAAGAGACCCAGTACTTC.

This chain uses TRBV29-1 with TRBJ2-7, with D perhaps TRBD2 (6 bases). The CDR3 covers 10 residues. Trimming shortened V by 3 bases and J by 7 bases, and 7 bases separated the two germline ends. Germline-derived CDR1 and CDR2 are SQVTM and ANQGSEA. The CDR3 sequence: CSVEEGEQYF. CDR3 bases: TGCAGCGTTGAGGAGGGGGAGCAGTACTTC.

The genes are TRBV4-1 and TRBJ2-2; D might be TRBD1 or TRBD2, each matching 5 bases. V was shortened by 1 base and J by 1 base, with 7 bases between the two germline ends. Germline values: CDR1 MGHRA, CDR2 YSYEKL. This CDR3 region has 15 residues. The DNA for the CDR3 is TGCGCCAGCAGCCAAGGGGACCAGAACACCGGGGAGCTGTTTTTT. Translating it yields CASSQGDQNTGELFF.